This record covers a single TCR beta chain. No antigen is known for it. The source of the sample is a study of sequential checkpoint blockade in melanoma. General observations from the study: Patients with week-13 increases in T-cell fraction and clonality benefited about 30 times more often. Tumor T-cell fraction and clonality correlated with PD-L1 and CD8+ counts. Pretreatment TIL clonality tracked with response in the nivolumab-first arm.

Sequencing was performed with immunoSEQ multiplex PCR; in TCRdb, only in-frame clones are kept and a portion is missing. This sample yields about 37,000 clones, of which 30% to 35% are seen a single time; 1.6% belongs to the top ten. This CDR3 region has 11 residues. V was pared by 5 bases and J by 5 bases, with 5 bases between. Germline CDR1 reads MRHNA; CDR2 reads SNTAGT. This sample's treatment: randomized to nivolumab then ipilimumab (arm A) or the reverse (arm B). The sample in question was tumor tissue (inferred from file names), obtained from a patient given nivolumab and ipilimumab in sequence. This rearrangement joins TRBV6-4 to TRBJ2-3; no firm D call. The sequence was obtained from a human donor with melanoma. The CDR3 DNA sequence: TGTGCCAGCAGTTACCTAGATACGCAGTATTTT. Residues: CASSYLDTQYF.